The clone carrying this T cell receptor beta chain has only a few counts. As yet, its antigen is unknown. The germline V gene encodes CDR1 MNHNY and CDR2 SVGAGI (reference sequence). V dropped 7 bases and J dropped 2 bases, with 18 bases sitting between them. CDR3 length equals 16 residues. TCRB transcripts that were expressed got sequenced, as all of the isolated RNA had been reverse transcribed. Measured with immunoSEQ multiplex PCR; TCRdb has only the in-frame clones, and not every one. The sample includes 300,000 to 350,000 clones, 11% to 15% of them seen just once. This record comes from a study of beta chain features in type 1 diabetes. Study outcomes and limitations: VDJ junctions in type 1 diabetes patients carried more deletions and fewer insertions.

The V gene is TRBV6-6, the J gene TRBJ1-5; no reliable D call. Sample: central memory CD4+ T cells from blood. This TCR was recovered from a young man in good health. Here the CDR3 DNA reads TGTGCCAGCACCGCAAGAGGAAGGCCAGGCAATCAGCCCCAGCATTTT. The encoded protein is CASTARGRPGNQPQHF.